These T cell receptor beta chains were read from a single sample in a study of T cells expressing NK-cell markers. TCRdb re-called the 5' RACE reads, yielding one record per CDR3 amino acid sequence without DNA. With some 500,000 distinct CDR3 sequences in the sample, the ten largest clones hold more than 1.4%. The material sequenced was blood T cells: a sorted CD56 or NKG2C T cell subset, CD4+ or CD8+ T cells, or bulk PBMC T cells (not recorded which). The source is a woman aged 45-65 years in good health. Both conserved end residues are part of each CDR3.

j_call	v_call	cdr3_aa
TRBJ2-7	TRBV29-1	CSVSAGGAFYEQYF
TRBJ2-1	TRBV11-1	CASSLRTSGSFTGEQFF
TRBJ1-2	TRBV12-3/TRBV12-4	CASSPPGGIYGYTF
TRBJ1-3	TRBV12-3/TRBV12-4	CASSFAGLGNTIYF
TRBJ1-4	TRBV18	CASSPLQGSNEKLFF
TRBJ2-1	TRBV5-1	CASSLGLAEYNEQFF
TRBJ2-1	TRBV3-1	CASSQDLLEYNEQFF
TRBJ2-5	TRBV19	CASSGNPAGETQYF
TRBJ1-2	TRBV11-2	CASSFIGANYGYTF
TRBJ1-2	TRBV5-1	CASSLHTGTANYGYTF
TRBJ2-3	TRBV30	CAWSYRGRADTQYF
TRBJ2-2	TRBV5-1	CASSLKQGAPGELFF
TRBJ1-1	TRBV18	CASSPIQLTGPNTEAFF
TRBJ2-1	TRBV10-3	CAIRTAGSSYNEQFF
TRBJ1-2	TRBV4-1	CASSQKQGGANYGYTF
TRBJ2-1	TRBV6-1	CASRQGLANFYNEQFF
TRBJ1-6	TRBV20-1	CSASPGYHNSPLHF
TRBJ2-1	TRBV5-1	CASSLTGSSYNEQFF
TRBJ2-3	TRBV6-5	CASSLRSPEDTQYF
TRBJ2-2	TRBV5-1	CASSLNRDRGELFF
TRBJ2-7	TRBV5-4	CASRGTGGGDEQYF
TRBJ1-5	TRBV20-1	CSVRGGNQPQHF
TRBJ1-2	TRBV29-1	CSIGTGGGYGYTF
TRBJ2-4	TRBV5-1	CASSLGTPQTNIQYF
TRBJ2-1	TRBV6-2/TRBV6-3	CASSYFSTGRILGEQFF
TRBJ2-5	TRBV6-5	CASRLSGTSLQETQYF
TRBJ2-5	TRBV3-1	CASSQPPSGTQETQYF
TRBJ2-7	TRBV19	CASSRTERSSYEQYF
TRBJ1-1	TRBV11-2	CASSLAGENTEAFF
TRBJ2-7	TRBV6-5	CASRASQAGEQYF
TRBJ2-1	TRBV27	CASSTRLAGLSNEQFF
TRBJ2-1	TRBV6-2/TRBV6-3	CASRGQGPTYNEQFF
TRBJ2-1	TRBV6-1	CASSGTRVTNEQFF
TRBJ2-7	TRBV29-1	CSTSAGGYHEQYF
TRBJ1-1	TRBV7-2	CASSLETRWWTEAFF
TRBJ2-1	TRBV6-1	CASSEVSGGSYNEQFF
TRBJ1-6	TRBV20-1	CSARVDRGYSPLHF
TRBJ2-3	TRBV20-1	CSARGGRGDTQYF
TRBJ2-2	TRBV5-1	CASSSGTGVIVGELFF
TRBJ2-1	TRBV19	CASSILGQGTYNEQFF
TRBJ2-3	TRBV20-1	CSAPKRMVGITDTQYF
TRBJ2-3	TRBV5-1	CASSLEAGGFADTQYF
TRBJ1-1	TRBV9	CASSVVGSVEAFF
TRBJ2-2	TRBV20-1	CSARRQPEGPGELFF
TRBJ1-3	TRBV9	CASSVDIGGYSGNTIYF
TRBJ2-5	TRBV15	CATSRDGGPGAQYF
TRBJ1-2	TRBV12-3/TRBV12-4	CASSLLERTIWGGYTF
TRBJ2-3	TRBV7-2	CASSSNTYRDPDHTDTQYF
TRBJ1-4	TRBV6-4	CASSRTGDHEKLFF
TRBJ2-5	TRBV11-3	CASSSDRDRATETQYF
TRBJ2-5	TRBV7-9	CASSLALTANQETQYF
TRBJ2-5	TRBV27	CASSPAGGRETQYF
TRBJ2-5	TRBV3-1	CASSQTGTGGRETQYF